This T cell receptor beta chain was profiled in a study of blood T cell repertoires in COVID-19. Looking at the study overall: Collection of acute and convalescent COVID-19 samples took place in the United States, Italy and Spain. PBMCs, B-cell-depleted T cells, or T cells provided the cDNA or gDNA that made up the material.

Germline values: CDR1 SGHDT, CDR2 YYEEEE. V was pared by 6 bases and J by 8 bases, with 9 bases of the junction left unmatched. The length of the CDR3 is 15 residues. The authors' processing: Nucleated cell counts were estimated from reference gene primer amplification. Sequencing used immunoSEQ multiplex PCR; TCRdb keeps in-frame clones, though not all of them. V and J calls and clone size are given by that table; D and trimming were obtained from the DNA. The data show 250,000 to 300,000 clones, roughly 90% seen once. This clone has just a few counts. The TCR originated in a woman in her 50s who had recovered from COVID-19. Sample: peripheral blood. The chain has TRBV5-6 and TRBJ2-2, with 11 nucleotides matching TRBD1. As DNA, the CDR3 is TGTGCCAGCACCCGGACAGGGGGCGCGACTGGGGAGCTGTTTTTT. It encodes CASTRTGGATGELFF.